The 7 T cell receptor beta chains given below trace back to one sample, sequenced in a study of T cell responses to AZD1222 COVID-19 vaccine. Clones were sequenced by immunoSEQ multiplex PCR, and TCRdb holds only the in-frame ones, with some missing. The top ten clones hold around 9.3% of a sample with 100,000 to 150,000 clones, over 75% of them seen once. The source material was peripheral blood, sampled on day 0 of AZD1222 vaccination. Source of these receptors: an adult in good health.

This clone was seen more than once but under ten times. This chain uses TRBV21-1 with TRBJ2-1. TRBV21-1 is flagged as a pseudogene. The CDR3 is 14 amino acids. The CDR3 sequence: CASPNLGKRNEQFF. The CDR3 DNA follows: TGTGCCAGCCCAAATCTGGGGAAAAGAAATGAGCAGTTCTTC.

The gene calls are TRBV19 and TRBJ2-7; D assignment may be TRBD1 or TRBD2 (6 bases each). V was clipped by 4 bases and J by 3 bases, with 10 bases between them. The CDR3 is 13 residues long. Per germline, CDR1 LNHDA and CDR2 SQIVND (reference sequence). The CDR3 spells CASSTGAYYEQYF. CDR3 DNA: TGTGCCAGTAGTACGGGGGCCTACTACGAGCAGTACTTC.

The chain combines TRBV6-5 with TRBJ2-1; the match to TRBD2 covers 9 bases. The trim removed 4 bases at V and 0 bases at J, leaving 4 bases unmatched. The CDR3 has 16 amino acids. In germline, CDR1 is MNHEY, CDR2 SVGAGI. The CDR3 DNA follows: TGTGCCAGCAGTTGGACTAGCGAAAGCTCCTACAATGAGCAGTTCTTC. Translating it yields CASSWTSESSYNEQFF.

This clone came up a few times. The chain employs TRBV15 and TRBJ2-6; D ambiguous. The CDR3 spans 15 residues. In germline, CDR1 is LNHNV, CDR2 YYDKDF (reference sequence). V was pared by 0 bases and J by 0 bases, with 3 bases between. Here the CDR3 reads CATSRDTSGANVLTF. Here the CDR3 DNA reads TGTGCCACCAGCAGAGACACCTCTGGGGCCAACGTCCTGACTTTC.

V and J are TRBV6-4 and TRBJ2-1; 7 bases are a match to TRBD1. Unmatched junction bases numbered 6, after V lost 5 bases and J lost 8 bases. CDR3 length: 13 amino acids. From germline, CDR1 is MRHNA and CDR2 SNTAGT. CDR3 DNA sequence: TGTGCCAGCAGTAGGAACAGGGGCGATGAGCAGTTCTTC. Protein product: CASSRNRGDEQFF.

CDR3 nucleotide sequence: TGTGCCAGCAGCTTAGATAGGGGAGGTTTCAATGAGCAGTTCTTC. Residues: CASSLDRGGFNEQFF. The chain carries TRBV7-2 and TRBJ2-1, with TRBD2 as a possible D gene (6 bases). The CDR3 runs to 15 residues. The germline V and J ends were trimmed by 1 base and 6 bases, with 13 bases remaining between them. Germline V gives CDR1 SGHTA, CDR2 FQGNSA.

The chain carries TRBV7-3 and TRBJ2-5; 8 bases agree with TRBD2. This CDR3 is built from 18 residues. Unmatched junction bases numbered 16, after V lost 0 bases and J lost 7 bases. Germline loops: CDR1 SGHTA, CDR2 FQGTGA. This CDR3 is CASSLTAPGSGAGGTQYF. CDR3 nucleotides: TGTGCCAGCAGCTTAACCGCCCCGGGTAGCGGGGCTGGGGGGACCCAGTACTTC.